The present T cell receptor (beta chain) was sequenced within a study of regulatory T cells in long-lasting Graves disease. Study results and caveats: It was in persistent disease that TRBV28, TRBJ1-2 and TRBJ2-5 were favored. Peripheral blood alone, not thyroid tissue, underwent study. Comparison showed that persistent patients shared more public clonotypes (roughly 2,700) than new patients (966).

The CDR3 is 15 amino acids. CDR1 SGHTA and CDR2 FQGNSA come from the germline V gene. The ends were cut back, 5 bases at V and 10 bases at J, with 20 bases in the middle. As to time point: persistent/refractory GD, antithyroid drugs over 5 years with positive TRAb. TCR sequences were obtained from RNA taken from PBMCs. This clonotype was counted many times. The antigen remains undetermined. The authors built TCR beta libraries using iRepertoire HTBI primers and Arm-PCR of CDR3 regions. Original handling: Spanning all samples, the identified segments comprised around 60 TRBV and approximately 13 TRBJ. TCRdb re-called the multiplex PCR reads through MiXCR, storing one row per CDR3 protein. TCRdb's processing, not the authors', yielded these V and J calls. The sample lists 700,000 or so distinct CDR3 sequences, roughly 30% occurring once.

Specimen: peripheral blood mononuclear cells (PBMCs), collected when the disease was refractory, from a patient treated with antithyroid drugs. This clonotype originated in a female donor with Graves disease. The rearrangement links TRBV7-2 to TRBJ1-4, with D perhaps TRBD1 (5 bases). DNA for the CDR3: TGTGCCAGCAGCGAACCGACAGAGGGCGAGGGAAAACTGTTTTTT. Its translation is CASSEPTEGEGKLFF.